Shown below are 27 T cell receptor beta chains from a single sample sequenced in a study of blood T cell repertoires in COVID-19. TCRdb keeps only in-frame clones here, not all; method: immunoSEQ multiplex PCR. The sample has approximately 250,000 clones, 84% seen once. Sequences were obtained from peripheral blood. The receptors come from a man in his fifties or sixties with acute or convalescent COVID-19.

The chain recombines TRBV28 with TRBJ2-7, with D unclear. The germline V and J ends were trimmed by 5 bases and 1 base, with 9 bases remaining between them. The CDR3 length is 13 residues. The germline gives CDR1 MDHEN, CDR2 SYDVKM. The CDR3 DNA reads as TGTGCCAGCAGTACGACATCGTCCTACGAGCAGTACTTC. Protein sequence: CASSTTSSYEQYF.

The gene calls are TRBV13 and TRBJ2-7; 11 nucleotides align to TRBD2. The CDR3 is made up of 15 amino acids. Looked up from germline, CDR1 is PRHDT and CDR2 is FYEKMQ (reference sequence). V shed 0 bases and J 3 bases; nucleotides not matched to a gene: 1. The CDR3 reads CASSLGGTSGYEQYF. In nucleotides, the CDR3 is TGTGCCAGCAGCTTAGGAGGGACTAGCGGCTACGAGCAGTACTTC.

This chain joins TRBV19 and TRBJ2-1, with D maybe TRBD2 (6 bases). V was cut by 0 bases and J by 2 bases, with 11 bases left in between. The CDR3 consists of 16 residues. Germline V gives CDR1 LNHDA, CDR2 SQIVND (reference sequence). CDR3 DNA sequence: TGTGCCAGTAGTATAGAAATCGGGAGTCCCTACAATGAGCAGTTCTTC. Its translation: CASSIEIGSPYNEQFF.

CDR3 nucleotide sequence: TGTGCCAGCAGCAGAGAAGGGGGCGCAGGGCAGCCCCAGCATTTT. This sequence encodes CASSREGGAGQPQHF. The V call is TRBV5-5, the J call TRBJ1-5; 7 nucleotides line up with TRBD1. There are 15 residues in the CDR3. Germline CDR1 SGHKS, CDR2 YYEKEE (reference sequence). V dropped 4 bases and J dropped 7; count of bases not matched to a gene: 11.

The gene calls are TRBV2 and TRBJ1-6; D is perhaps TRBD1 (6 bases). The V end was cut by 7 bases, the J end by 0 bases, with 10 bases between. There are 15 residues in the CDR3. The germline CDR1 and CDR2 sequences are SNHLY and FYNNEI. Here the CDR3 reads CASTGQSSYNSPLHF. Here the CDR3 DNA reads TGTGCCAGCACCGGACAGAGCTCCTATAATTCACCCCTCCACTTT.

The chain employs TRBV18 and TRBJ2-7; 10 nucleotides line up with TRBD1. Unmatched junction bases numbered 4, after V lost 2 bases and J lost 6 bases. Germline-derived CDR1 and CDR2 are KGHSH and LQKENI. The CDR3 has 14 residues. CDR3 residues: CASSPVTGGIEQYF. As DNA, the CDR3 is TGTGCCAGCTCACCAGTGACAGGGGGCATCGAGCAGTACTTC.

The V call is TRBV11-3, the J call TRBJ1-2; D perhaps matches TRBD1 (5 bases). Germline V gives CDR1 SGHNT, CDR2 YENEEA. The CDR3 has 13 amino acids. CDR3 sequence (DNA): TGTGCTAGCCCCGGGGAGGGGTCCAGTGGCTACACCTTC. Translated: CASPGEGSSGYTF.

CDR3 nucleotide sequence: TGTGCCAGCAGCTTGTTACTATACCAAGAGACCCAGTACTTC. Translation gives CASSLLLYQETQYF. V and J are TRBV5-6 and TRBJ2-5, with D hard to call. V lost 1 base, J lost 0 bases, and 7 bases lay in between. Germline CDR1 SGHDT, CDR2 YYEEEE. There are 14 residues in the CDR3.

The V call is TRBV7-9, the J call TRBJ2-2; the match to TRBD2 covers 7 bases. Per germline, CDR1 SEHNR and CDR2 FQNEAQ (reference sequence). This CDR3 has 14 residues. V was pared by 3 bases and J by 3 bases, with 1 base of the junction left unmatched. The CDR3 DNA reads as TGTGCCAGCAGCTTTACTAGCGACACCGGGGAGCTGTTTTTT. It is translated as CASSFTSDTGELFF.

Only one count was recorded for this clone. The gene calls are TRBV4-1 and TRBJ2-7; TRBD1 might be the D (5 bases). V was cut by 1 base and J by 3 bases, with 13 bases left in between. This CDR3 comprises 15 residues. Germline loops: CDR1 MGHRA, CDR2 YSYEKL. CDR3 sequence reads: CASSQVFPGNYEQYF. Here the CDR3 DNA reads TGCGCCAGCAGCCAAGTATTCCCAGGGAACTACGAGCAGTACTTC.

This chain joins TRBV5-4 and TRBJ1-2; a possible D gene is TRBD1 (6 bases). Germline CDR1 reads SGHNT; CDR2 reads YYREEE (reference sequence). The CDR3 loop spans 15 amino acids. Trimming took off 2 bases at V and 8 bases at J, with 19 bases between the two ends. The DNA of the CDR3 is TGTGCCAGCAGCTTCGGGATGGACAGCGAAGACGGCTACACCTTC. Its protein is CASSFGMDSEDGYTF. The full variable domain, with the rest looked up from reference TRBV5-4 and TRBJ1-2, is ETGVTQSPTHLIKTRGQQVTLRCSSQSGHNTVSWYQQALGQGPQFIFQYYREEENGRGNFPPRFSGLQFPNYSSELNVNALELDDSALYLCASSFGMDSEDGYTFGSGTRLTVV.

The chain recombines TRBV3-1 (or the pseudogene TRBV3-2) with TRBJ2-5; weak D call: TRBD1 (6 bases). The CDR3 loop spans 11 amino acids. Germline CDR1 LGHDT, CDR2 YNNKEL (reference sequence). Trimming shortened V by 6 bases and J by 8 bases, and 10 bases separated the two germline ends. The CDR3 is CASRSRGTQYF. The DNA of the CDR3 is TGTGCCAGCAGATCCAGGGGAACCCAGTACTTC.

This chain joins TRBV2 and TRBJ2-7; TRBD1 might be the D (5 bases). Per the germline V gene, CDR1 is SNHLY and CDR2 is FYNNEI. The CDR3 runs to 15 residues. Deletions cut 11 bases from V and 5 bases from J, with 25 bases between. The CDR3 DNA sequence: TGTGCCTCTCGGAAGGGGCTAGGAAATATCAACGAGCAGTACTTC. It encodes CASRKGLGNINEQYF.

The V gene is TRBV7-2, the J gene TRBJ2-7; D is unclear. Germline CDR1 SGHTA, CDR2 FQGNSA. This CDR3 comprises 14 residues. The germline V and J ends were trimmed by 3 bases and 1 base, with 10 bases remaining between them. The CDR3 DNA reads TGTGCCAGCAGCTTTACGGTCGAATCCTACGAGCAGTACTTC. Translating gives CASSFTVESYEQYF.

The chain carries TRBV9 and TRBJ2-1; D is possibly TRBD2 (5 bases). CDR1 is SGDLS, CDR2 YYNGEE, per germline. The CDR3 has 12 residues. V shed 3 bases and J shed 10 bases, with 11 bases lying between them. This CDR3 reads CASSAPPGEQFF. The CDR3 region has the DNA TGTGCCAGCAGCGCCCCGCCGGGGGAGCAGTTCTTC.

V and J are TRBV5-4 and TRBJ1-5, with D unresolved. Germline V gives CDR1 SGHNT, CDR2 YYREEE (reference sequence). V gave up 4 bases and J gave up 2 bases, with 19 bases separating them. There are 17 residues in the CDR3. The CDR3 coding sequence is TGTGCCAGCAGCCGCTACGGGGAAGGAGTTGGCAATCAGCCCCAGCATTTT. Translated, it gives CASSRYGEGVGNQPQHF.

The chain recombines TRBV30 with TRBJ2-1; 7 nucleotides align to TRBD2. The length of the CDR3 is 13 residues. The V gene's germline CDR1 is GTSNPN and CDR2 SVGIG (reference sequence). With V trimmed by 5 bases and J by 6 bases, 7 bases remained unmatched. The CDR3 loop reads CAWSGGFGNEQFF. As DNA, the CDR3 is TGTGCCTGGTCCGGGGGGTTTGGCAATGAGCAGTTCTTC.

V gene TRBV6-7 combines with J gene TRBJ1-6; a possible D gene is TRBD1 (6 bases). TRBV6-7 is an open reading frame, and its role is uncertain. This CDR3 is built from 14 residues. V shed 2 bases and J shed 7 bases, with 9 bases lying between them. The CDR3: CASSYDRPNSPLHF. In DNA form, the CDR3 reads TGTGCCAGCAGTTACGACAGGCCGAATTCACCCCTCCACTTT.

V usage is TRBV10-3 and J usage is TRBJ1-3, with TRBD1 matching over 10 bases. The CDR3 contains 16 residues. Germline CDR1 ENHRY, CDR2 SYGVKD. The V gene end was trimmed by 3 bases and the J gene end by 3 bases; junction bases not matched to a gene: 5. CDR3 loop: CAISDPDRGLGNTIYF. The CDR3 region has the DNA TGTGCCATCAGTGACCCTGACAGGGGGCTTGGAAACACCATATATTTT.

The rearrangement joins TRBV30 to TRBJ2-7; TRBD1 matches 10 bases. CDR1 and CDR2 from the germline V gene are GTSNPN and SVGIG (reference sequence). V lost 5 bases to trimming and J lost 2 bases; unmatched junction nucleotides: 6. This CDR3 has 14 amino acids. For the CDR3, the DNA is TGTGCCTGGGGGCGGACAGGGGGGACCTACGAGCAGTACTTC. Its translation is CAWGRTGGTYEQYF.

This chain connects TRBV5-1 to TRBJ2-3; a weak D match, TRBD1 (5 bases). Per the germline V gene, CDR1 is SGHRS and CDR2 is YFSETQ. Trimming took off 4 bases at V and 4 bases at J, with 16 bases between the two ends. The CDR3 has 15 residues. The CDR3 loop reads CASSQGMPGPDTQYF. For the CDR3, the DNA is TGCGCCAGCAGCCAGGGCATGCCGGGCCCAGATACGCAGTATTTT.

The chain is built from TRBV7-6 and TRBJ1-2, with no clear D. Germline CDR1 and CDR2: SGHVS and FNYEAQ. CDR3 length: 15 residues. The V end lost 2 bases, the J end lost 8 bases, and 18 bases lay between the germline ends. The CDR3, as DNA: TGTGCCAGCAGCTTATATGGTCTATCTTCGGGAGGCTACACCTTC. It yields the protein CASSLYGLSSGGYTF.

The chain combines TRBV3-1 (or the pseudogene TRBV3-2) with TRBJ1-1, with a weak D call TRBD1 (5 bases). Trimming took off 1 base at V and 7 bases at J, with 16 bases between the two ends. The CDR3 has 15 residues. Germline CDR1 is LGHDT and CDR2 is YNNKEL (reference sequence). CDR3 nucleotides: TGTGCCAGCAGCCAAGGCCCCGGGGGAGCCCATGAAGCTTTCTTT. It specifies CASSQGPGGAHEAFF.

The rearrangement links TRBV5-1 to TRBJ2-7, with TRBD2 as a possible D gene (6 bases). The CDR3 covers 15 residues. Germline V gene data show CDR1 as SGHRS and CDR2 as YFSETQ. Deletions cut 2 bases from V and 3 bases from J, with 15 bases between. The chain's CDR3 is CASSFLGEAYYEQYF. CDR3 DNA sequence: TGCGCCAGCAGCTTCCTAGGGGAGGCCTACTACGAGCAGTACTTC.

This clone was seen only once. The chain links TRBV19 to TRBJ1-1; possibly TRBD1 for D (5 bases). V shed 1 base and J shed 0 bases, with 6 bases lying between them. This CDR3 is built from 14 residues. CDR1 is LNHDA and CDR2 is SQIVND in the germline V gene (reference sequence). CDR3 sequence: CASSIGRVNTEAFF. The CDR3, as DNA: TGTGCCAGTAGTATAGGCAGGGTGAACACTGAAGCTTTCTTT.

V usage is TRBV14 and J usage is TRBJ2-1, with 7 bases matching TRBD2. Germline CDR1 and CDR2: SGHDN and FVKESK. There are 19 residues in the CDR3. V lost 0 bases to trimming and J lost 0 bases; unmatched junction nucleotides: 11. The CDR3: CASSQDPSPLARSYNEQFF. The CDR3 region has the DNA TGTGCCAGCAGCCAAGACCCCTCCCCACTAGCGCGCTCCTACAATGAGCAGTTCTTC.

V and J are TRBV6-6 and TRBJ2-5, with D possibly being TRBD2 (5 bases). This CDR3 region has 13 residues. V was clipped by 10 bases and J by 4 bases, with 16 bases between them. Germline-derived CDR1 and CDR2 are MNHNY and SVGAGI (reference sequence). Here the CDR3 DNA reads TGTGCCACCCGGCGGGTTACTGGAGAGACCCAGTACTTC. Protein: CATRRVTGETQYF.